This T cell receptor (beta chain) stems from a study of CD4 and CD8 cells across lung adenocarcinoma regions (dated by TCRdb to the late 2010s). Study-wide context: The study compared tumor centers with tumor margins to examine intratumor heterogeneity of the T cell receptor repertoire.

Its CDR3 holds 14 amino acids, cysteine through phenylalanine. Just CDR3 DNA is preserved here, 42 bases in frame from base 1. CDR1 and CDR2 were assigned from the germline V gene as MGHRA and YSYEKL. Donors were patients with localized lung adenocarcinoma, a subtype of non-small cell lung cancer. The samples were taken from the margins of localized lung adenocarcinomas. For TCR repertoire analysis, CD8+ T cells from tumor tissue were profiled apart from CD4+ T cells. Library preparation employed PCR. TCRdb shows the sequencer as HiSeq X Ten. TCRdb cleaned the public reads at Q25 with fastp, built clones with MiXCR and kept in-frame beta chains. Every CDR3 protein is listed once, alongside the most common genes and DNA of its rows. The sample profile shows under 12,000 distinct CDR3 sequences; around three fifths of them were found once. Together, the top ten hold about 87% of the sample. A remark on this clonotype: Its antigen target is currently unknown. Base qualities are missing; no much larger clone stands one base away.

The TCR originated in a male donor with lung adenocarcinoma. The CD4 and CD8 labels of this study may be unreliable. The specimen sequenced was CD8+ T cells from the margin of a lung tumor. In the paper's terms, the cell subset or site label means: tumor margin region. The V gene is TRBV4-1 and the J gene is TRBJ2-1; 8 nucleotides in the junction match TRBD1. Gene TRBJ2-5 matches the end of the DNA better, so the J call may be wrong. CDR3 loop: CASSRQGSSETQYF. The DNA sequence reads TGCGCCAGCAGCCGACAGGGGTCATCAGAGACCCAGTACTTC.